This T cell receptor (beta chain) originates from a study of T cell responses to AZD1222 COVID-19 vaccine. Across the whole study: Pooled in the analysis were second doses at about 4 or about 12 weeks.

The CDR3 length is 13 residues. Germline V gene lookup returns CDR1 SGDLS and CDR2 YYNGEE. Trimming took 3 bases from V and 3 from J, leaving 10 bases between them. In this sample, this clone turned up once. Its specificity is not known. Findings and caveats of the study: Regions left unmutated in variants are reportedly the target of nearly half of spike-specific TCRs. Spike-spanning, vaccine-associated CD4 TCRs were dominant at 160-218 and 743-854. After the peak T cell response, and only then, were repertoires sampled.

The data were produced by immunoSEQ multiplex PCR, yet TCRdb's version contains in-frame clones alone and is incomplete. The sample shows just under 85,000 clones, 80% to 90% of them seen only once. This material consisted of peripheral blood, taken on day 0 of AZD1222 vaccination. The chain employs TRBV9 and TRBJ2-7; no firm D call. The clonotype comes from an adult in good health. For the CDR3, the DNA is TGTGCCAGCAGCGGGACGGAATTCTACGAGCAGTACTTC. Its translation is CASSGTEFYEQYF. Full variable domain (missing parts from reference TRBV9 and TRBJ2-7): DSGVTQTPKHLITATGQRVTLRCSPRSGDLSVYWYQQSLDQGLQFLIQYYNGEERAKGNILERFSAQQFPDLHSELNLSSLELGDSALYFCASSGTEFYEQYFGPGTRLTVT.